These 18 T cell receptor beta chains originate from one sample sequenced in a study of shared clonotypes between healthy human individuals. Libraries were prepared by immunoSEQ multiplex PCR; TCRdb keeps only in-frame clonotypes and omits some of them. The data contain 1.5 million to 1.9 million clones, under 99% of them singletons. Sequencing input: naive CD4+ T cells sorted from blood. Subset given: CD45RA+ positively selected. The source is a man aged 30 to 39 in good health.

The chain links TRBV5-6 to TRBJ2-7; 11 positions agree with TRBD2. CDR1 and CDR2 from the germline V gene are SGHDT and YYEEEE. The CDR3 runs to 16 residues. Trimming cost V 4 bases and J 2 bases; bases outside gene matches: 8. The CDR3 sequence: CASSHTLAGDPYEQYF. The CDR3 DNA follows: TGTGCCAGCAGCCACACACTAGCGGGAGATCCCTACGAGCAGTACTTC.

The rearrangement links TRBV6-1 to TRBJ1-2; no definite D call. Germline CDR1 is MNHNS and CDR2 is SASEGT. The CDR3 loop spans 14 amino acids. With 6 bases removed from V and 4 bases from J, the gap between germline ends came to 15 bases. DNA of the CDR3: TGTGCCAGCAGCGCCCAGGTGGGAGGCTATGGCTACACCTTC. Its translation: CASSAQVGGYGYTF.

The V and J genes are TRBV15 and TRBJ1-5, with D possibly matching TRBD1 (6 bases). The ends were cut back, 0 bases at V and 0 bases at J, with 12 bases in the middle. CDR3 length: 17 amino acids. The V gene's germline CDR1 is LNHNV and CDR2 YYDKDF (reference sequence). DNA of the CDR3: TGTGCCACCAGCAGAGATCGGACAGTAACTAGCAATCAGCCCCAGCATTTT. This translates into CATSRDRTVTSNQPQHF.

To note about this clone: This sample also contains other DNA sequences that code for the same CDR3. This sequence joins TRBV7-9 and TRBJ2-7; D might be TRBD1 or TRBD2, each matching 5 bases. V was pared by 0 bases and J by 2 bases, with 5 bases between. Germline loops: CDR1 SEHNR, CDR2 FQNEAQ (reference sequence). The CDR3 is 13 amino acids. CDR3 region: CASSLAGPYEQYF. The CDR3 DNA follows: TGTGCCAGCAGCTTAGCGGGACCCTACGAGCAGTACTTC.

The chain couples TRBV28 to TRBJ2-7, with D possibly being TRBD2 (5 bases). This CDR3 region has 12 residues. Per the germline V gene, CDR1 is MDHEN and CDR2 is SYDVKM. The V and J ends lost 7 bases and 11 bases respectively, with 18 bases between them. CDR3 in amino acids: CASTNPPGVEYF. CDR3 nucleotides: TGTGCCAGCACCAATCCCCCCGGGGTGGAGTACTTC. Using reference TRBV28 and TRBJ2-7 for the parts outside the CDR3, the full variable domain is DVKVTQSSRYLVKRTGEKVFLECVQDMDHENMFWYRQDPGLGLRLIYFSYDVKMKEKGDIPEGYSVSREKKERFSLILESASTNQTSMYLCASTNPPGVEYFGPGTRLTVT.

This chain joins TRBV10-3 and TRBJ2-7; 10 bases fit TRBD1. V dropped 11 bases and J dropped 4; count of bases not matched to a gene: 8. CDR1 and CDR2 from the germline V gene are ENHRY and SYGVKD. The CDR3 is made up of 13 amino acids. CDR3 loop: CALSGDRGYEQYF. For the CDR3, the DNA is TGTGCCCTGAGTGGGGACAGGGGTTACGAGCAGTACTTC.

CDR3 nucleotides: TGTGCCAGCAGTTTATCCCGGGACTTCCCCTACAATGAGCAGTTCTTC. It encodes CASSLSRDFPYNEQFF. This rearrangement joins TRBV27 to TRBJ2-1; a weak D match, TRBD2 (6 bases). Germline V gene lookup returns CDR1 MNHEY and CDR2 SMNVEV (reference sequence). The CDR3 length is 16 residues. V gave up 0 bases and J gave up 2 bases, with 11 bases separating them.

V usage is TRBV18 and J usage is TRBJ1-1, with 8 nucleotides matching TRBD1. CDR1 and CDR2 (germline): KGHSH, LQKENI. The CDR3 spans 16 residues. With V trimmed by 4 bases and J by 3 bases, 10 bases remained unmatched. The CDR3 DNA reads TGTGCCAGCTCACTTACAGGGGGTGGTTTTGACACTGAAGCTTTCTTT. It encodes CASSLTGGGFDTEAFF.

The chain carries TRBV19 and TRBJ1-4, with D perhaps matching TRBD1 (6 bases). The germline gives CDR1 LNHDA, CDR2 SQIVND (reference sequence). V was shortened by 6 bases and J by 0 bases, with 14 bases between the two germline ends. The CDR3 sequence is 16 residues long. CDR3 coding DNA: TGTGCCAGTAGCCCGGCGGGGGCCGCAACTAATGAAAAACTGTTTTTT. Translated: CASSPAGAATNEKLFF.

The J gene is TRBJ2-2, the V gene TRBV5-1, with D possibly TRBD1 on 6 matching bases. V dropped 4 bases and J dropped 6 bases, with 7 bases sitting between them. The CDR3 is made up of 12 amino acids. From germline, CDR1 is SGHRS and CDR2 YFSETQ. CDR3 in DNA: TGCGCCAGCAGCCAGGGGTCCGGGGAGCTGTTTTTT. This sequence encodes CASSQGSGELFF.

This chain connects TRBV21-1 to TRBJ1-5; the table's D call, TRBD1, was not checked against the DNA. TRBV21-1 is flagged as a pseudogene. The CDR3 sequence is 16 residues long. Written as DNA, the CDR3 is TGTGCCAGCAGCCCCCTACGGACAGGGCTCGTTGCGGCCCAGCATTTT. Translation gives CASSPLRTGLVAAQHF.

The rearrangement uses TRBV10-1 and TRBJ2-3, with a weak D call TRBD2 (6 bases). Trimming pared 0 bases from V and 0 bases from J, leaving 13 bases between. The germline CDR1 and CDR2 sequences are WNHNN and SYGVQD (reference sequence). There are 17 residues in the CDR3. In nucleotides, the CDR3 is TGCGCCAGCAGTGAGTCGAGAAGCGGGCGTAGCACAGATACGCAGTATTTT. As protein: CASSESRSGRSTDTQYF.

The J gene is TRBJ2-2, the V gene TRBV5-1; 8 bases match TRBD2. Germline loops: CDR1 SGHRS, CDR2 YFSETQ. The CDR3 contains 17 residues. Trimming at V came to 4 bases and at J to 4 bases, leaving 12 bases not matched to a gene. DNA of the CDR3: TGCGCCAGCAGCATACTACGTAGCGGGACTGGCACCGGGGAGCTGTTTTTT. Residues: CASSILRSGTGTGELFF.

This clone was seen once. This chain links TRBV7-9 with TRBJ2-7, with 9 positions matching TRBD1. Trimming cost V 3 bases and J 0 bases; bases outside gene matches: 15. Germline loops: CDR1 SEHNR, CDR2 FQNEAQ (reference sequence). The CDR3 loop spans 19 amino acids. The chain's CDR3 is CASSLQTYNRGQGSYEQYF. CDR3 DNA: TGTGCCAGCAGCTTGCAGACATACAACAGGGGGCAAGGCTCCTACGAGCAGTACTTC.

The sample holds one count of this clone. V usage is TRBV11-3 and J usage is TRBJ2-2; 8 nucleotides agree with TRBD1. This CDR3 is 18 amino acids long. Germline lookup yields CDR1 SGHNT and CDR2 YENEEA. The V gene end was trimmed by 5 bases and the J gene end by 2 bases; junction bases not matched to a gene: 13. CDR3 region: CASSQGSGRGLNTGELFF. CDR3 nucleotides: TGTGCCAGCAGCCAGGGATCCGGCAGGGGGCTAAACACCGGGGAGCTGTTTTTT.

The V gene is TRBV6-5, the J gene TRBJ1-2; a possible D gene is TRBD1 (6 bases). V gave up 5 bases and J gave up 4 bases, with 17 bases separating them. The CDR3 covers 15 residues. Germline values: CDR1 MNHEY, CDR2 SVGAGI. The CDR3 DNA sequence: TGTGCCAGCAGTAATGACAGGAACCCCTTCTATGGCTACACCTTC. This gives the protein CASSNDRNPFYGYTF.

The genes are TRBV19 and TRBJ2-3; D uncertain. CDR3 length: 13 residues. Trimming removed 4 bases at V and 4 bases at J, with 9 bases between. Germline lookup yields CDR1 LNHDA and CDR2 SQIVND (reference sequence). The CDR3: CASSTWVADTQYF. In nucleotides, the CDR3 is TGTGCCAGTAGTACCTGGGTGGCAGATACGCAGTATTTT.

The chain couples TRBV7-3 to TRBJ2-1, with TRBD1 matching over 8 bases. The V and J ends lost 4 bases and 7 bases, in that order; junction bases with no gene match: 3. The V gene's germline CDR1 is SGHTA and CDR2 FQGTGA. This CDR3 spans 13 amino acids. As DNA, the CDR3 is TGTGCCAGCAGCTCCAGACAGGGGAATGAGCAGTTCTTC. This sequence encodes CASSSRQGNEQFF. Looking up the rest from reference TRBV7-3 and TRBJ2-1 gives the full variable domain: GAGVSQTPSNKVTEKGKYVELRCDPISGHTALYWYRQSLGQGPEFLIYFQGTGAADDSGLPNDRFFAVRPEGSVSTLKIQRTERGDSAVYLCASSSRQGNEQFFGPGTRLTVL.